One and the same sample provided the 30 T cell receptor beta chains below, sequenced in a study of vaccination and CD4 T cells after COVID-19. What these receptors recognize is not known. The Oncomine TCR Beta short-read assay sequenced DNA from cultured CD4+ T cells. MiXCR, applied by TCRdb to the PCR reads, yields one record per CDR3 protein. The repertoire has more than 15,000 distinct CDR3 sequences, 40% to 50% of them found once; the top ten carry about 3.7%. The treatment was: approximately 9-day PBMC culture with coronavirus spike peptide pools or control peptides (ViraFEST assay). Source material: CD4+ T cells from blood, cultured in vitro. The source is a human donor who had recovered from COVID-19.

The table lists this clonotype with a few counts. DNA for the CDR3: TGTGCCAGCAGTTACTCGTACCGGACGGCGAACACTGAAGCTTTCTTT. Amino acid sequence: CASSYSYRTANTEAFF. This chain links TRBV6-2 or TRBV6-3 with TRBJ1-1; D remains unclear. Germline-derived CDR1 and CDR2 are MNHEY and SVGEGT. The CDR3 is 16 residues long. With 0 bases removed from V and 1 base from J, the gap between germline ends came to 12 bases.

Comment on this clonotype: One end of the junction fails to match germline, which may point to a read error. CDR3 nucleotide sequence: TGTGCCAGCAGCTCCTACAGGGGTCAAGAGACCCAGTACTTC. Its protein product is CASSSYRGQETQYF. The chain is built from TRBV5-3 and TRBJ2-5; 7 bases are shared with TRBD1. TRBV5-3 is identified as an open reading frame with a role that is uncertain. This CDR3 region has 14 residues.

A few counts support this clonotype. V usage is TRBV6-1 and J usage is TRBJ2-1; 13 bases agree with TRBD2. This CDR3 has 15 residues. With V trimmed by 6 bases and J by 6 bases, 5 bases remained unmatched. CDR1 and CDR2 from the germline V gene are MNHNS and SASEGT. The CDR3 loop is CASRPGLAGANEQFF. In nucleotides, the CDR3 is TGTGCCAGCAGACCAGGACTAGCGGGAGCCAATGAGCAGTTCTTC.

The rearrangement joins TRBV24-1 to TRBJ1-4; D remains unclear. The CDR3 totals 13 residues. V was pared by 0 bases and J by 6 bases, with 4 bases between. The germline CDR1 and CDR2 sequences are KGHDR and SFDVKD. CDR3 protein: CATSDLSDEKLFF. CDR3 nucleotide sequence: TGTGCCACCAGTGATTTGAGCGATGAAAAACTGTTTTTT.

The DNA for the CDR3 is TGTGCCAGCAGCCGCTCCCAGGGGGCAATAGGGTACGAGCAGTACTTC. This encodes CASSRSQGAIGYEQYF. This rearrangement joins TRBV5-4 to TRBJ2-7; 8 positions agree with TRBD1. Trimming at V came to 4 bases and at J to 4 bases, leaving 13 bases not matched to a gene. This CDR3 is 16 amino acids long. CDR1 is SGHNT and CDR2 is YYREEE in the germline V gene (reference sequence). The whole variable domain, filled in from reference TRBV5-4 and TRBJ2-7, reads ETGVTQSPTHLIKTRGQQVTLRCSSQSGHNTVSWYQQALGQGPQFIFQYYREEENGRGNFPPRFSGLQFPNYSSELNVNALELDDSALYLCASSRSQGAIGYEQYFGPGTRLTVT.

There are a few counts of this clonotype. This chain joins TRBV10-3 and TRBJ1-3; D remains unclear. From germline, CDR1 is ENHRY and CDR2 SYGVKD. Trimming shortened V by 6 bases and J by 1 base, and 4 bases separated the two germline ends. The CDR3 consists of 12 residues. CDR3 residues: CAISLSGNTIYF. The CDR3 region has the DNA TGTGCCATCAGCCTATCTGGAAACACCATATATTTT.

CDR3 sequence: CSSGVEYEQYF. The DNA for the CDR3 is TGCAGTAGCGGAGTAGAGTACGAGCAGTACTTC. The chain uses TRBV20-1 and TRBJ2-7, with a tentative D call TRBD2 (5 bases). Looked up from germline, CDR1 is DFQATT and CDR2 is SNEGSKA (reference sequence). Trimming left V 8 bases short and J 4 bases short, with 12 bases between. This CDR3 contains 11 residues.

The chain is built from TRBV6-2 or TRBV6-3 and TRBJ2-7; 7 bases fit TRBD2. CDR1 and CDR2 from the germline V gene are MNHEY and SVGEGT. This CDR3 is 14 amino acids long. J gave up 0 bases and V 7 bases, and 6 bases lay outside the gene matches. The CDR3 DNA sequence: TGTGCCAGCAAGCCGAGCGGGATCTCCTACGAGCAGTACTTC. Its translation: CASKPSGISYEQYF.

The chain joins TRBV19 to TRBJ2-3; D might be TRBD1 (5 bases). This CDR3 is built from 14 residues. Trimming left V 5 bases short and J 0 bases short, with 9 bases between. CDR1 and CDR2 from the germline V gene are LNHDA and SQIVND (reference sequence). CDR3: CASSPRQSTDTQYF. CDR3 bases: TGTGCCAGTAGTCCCCGACAGAGCACAGATACGCAGTATTTT.

This rearrangement joins TRBV20-1 to TRBJ1-5; D is undetermined. V was clipped by 0 bases and J by 0 bases, with 9 bases between them. This CDR3 is built from 15 residues. Looked up from germline, CDR1 is DFQATT and CDR2 is SNEGSKA (reference sequence). The CDR3, as DNA: TGCAGTGCTAGAGATATTAGGGTTAGCAATCAGCCCCAGCATTTT. Its translation: CSARDIRVSNQPQHF.

V usage is TRBV12-3 or TRBV12-4 and J usage is TRBJ2-1, with D possibly TRBD2 on 5 matching bases. Trimming removed 5 bases from V and 9 bases from J, with 17 bases in between. The length of the CDR3 is 14 residues. CDR3 nucleotides: TGTGCCAGCAGTCCCAACTTGGACGGGGTTGAGCAGTTCTTC. Translated, it gives CASSPNLDGVEQFF.

The V and J genes are TRBV6-2 or TRBV6-3 and TRBJ1-2, with TRBD1 identical over 7 bases. Per germline, CDR1 MNHEY and CDR2 SVGEGT. The V segment lost 2 bases and the J segment 2 bases; nucleotides outside the gene matches: 5. This CDR3 is built from 15 residues. CDR3 coding DNA: TGTGCCAGCAGTTACCCTCCGGGACAGAACTATGGCTACACCTTC. Translation: CASSYPPGQNYGYTF.

This chain joins TRBV28 and TRBJ1-1; D ambiguous. The germline V and J ends were trimmed by 6 bases and 0 bases, with 8 bases remaining between them. This CDR3 contains 13 residues. Germline V CDR1 and CDR2: MDHEN, SYDVKM. CDR3 amino acids: CASSLTMNTEAFF. The CDR3 region has the DNA TGTGCCAGCAGCTTGACGATGAACACTGAAGCTTTCTTT.

The gene calls are TRBV7-8 and TRBJ2-3; 15 nucleotides agree with TRBD2. In germline, CDR1 is SGHVS, CDR2 FQNEAQ. The length of the CDR3 is 18 residues. The J segment lost 4 bases and the V segment lost 6 bases, leaving 11 bases of the junction unmatched. In DNA form, the CDR3 reads TGTGCCAGCAGGGGACTAGCGGGAGGCCGGGGTCCGGCAGATACGCAGTATTTT. Amino acid sequence: CASRGLAGGRGPADTQYF.

The chain is built from TRBV6-1 and TRBJ2-1; 14 bases are shared with TRBD2. The germline V gene encodes CDR1 MNHNS and CDR2 SASEGT. This CDR3 region has 16 residues. DNA of the CDR3: TGTCCCGCCGAGGGACTAGCGGGAGATTTGGACAATGAGCAGTTCTTC. Its translation is CPAEGLAGDLDNEQFF.

This clonotype appeared once. The chain employs TRBV10-3 and TRBJ2-6; TRBD1 matches at 8 bases. This CDR3 is built from 19 residues. Germline loops: CDR1 ENHRY, CDR2 SYGVKD. Losses at the gene ends were 10 bases for V and 0 bases for J; bases not matched to a gene: 17. The CDR3 spells CATISNPGTGLSGANVLTF. The CDR3 DNA is TGTGCCACCATCAGTAACCCCGGGACAGGCCTCTCTGGGGCCAACGTCCTGACTTTC.

The V gene is TRBV27, the J gene TRBJ1-6, with D unresolved. The V gene lost 5 bases and the J gene lost 7 bases, with 15 bases spanning the gap. The CDR3 is 15 amino acids. The germline gives CDR1 MNHEY, CDR2 SMNVEV (reference sequence). The CDR3, as DNA: TGTGCCAGCAGTAAAATCGTTTCGGCAAATTCACCCCTCCACTTT. Protein: CASSKIVSANSPLHF.

The chain joins TRBV6-2 or TRBV6-3 to TRBJ1-3; D is unclear. The CDR3 totals 11 residues. Per germline, CDR1 MNHEY and CDR2 SVGEGT. Between the trimmed V and J ends, which lost 3 bases and 7 bases, there was a span of 4 bases. CDR3 sequence (DNA): TGTGCCAGCAGTTATGGGAACACCATATATTTT. It yields the protein CASSYGNTIYF.

The chain carries TRBV5-8 and TRBJ1-5; 7 bases are a match to TRBD1. Germline trimming cut 4 bases from V and 6 bases from J; bases unmatched to any gene: 4. The CDR3 sequence is 13 residues long. Germline V gives CDR1 SGHTS, CDR2 YDEGEE. For the CDR3, the DNA is TGTGCCAGCAGCAGCAGGGGGGGTCAGCCCCAGCATTTT. It specifies CASSSRGGQPQHF.

The chain is built from TRBV3-1 and TRBJ2-3; D is unclear. CDR3 length: 13 amino acids. Trimming stripped 0 bases from V and 6 bases from J, with 7 bases between. Germline loops: CDR1 LGHDT, CDR2 YNNKEL (reference sequence). CDR3 protein: CASSQDMGDTQYF. For the CDR3, the DNA is TGTGCCAGCAGCCAAGACATGGGGGATACGCAGTATTTT.

The V gene is TRBV7-9, the J gene TRBJ2-5; a weak D match, TRBD2 (6 bases). Looked up from germline, CDR1 is SEHNR and CDR2 is FQNEAQ (reference sequence). The V and J ends lost 0 bases and 0 bases respectively, with 8 bases between them. The CDR3 is made up of 15 amino acids. This CDR3 reads CASSLAGGNQETQYF. The CDR3 nucleotides are TGTGCCAGCAGCTTAGCGGGAGGCAACCAAGAGACCCAGTACTTC.

The J gene is TRBJ1-6, the V gene TRBV18, with D tentatively TRBD1 (5 bases). Looked up from germline, CDR1 is KGHSH and CDR2 is LQKENI. V lost 4 bases and J lost 5, with 18 bases in between. This CDR3 has 17 residues. The DNA of the CDR3 is TGTGCCAGCTCACTCTCCCCCGCGGGACTGAATAATTCACCCCTCCACTTT. Encoded protein: CASSLSPAGLNNSPLHF.

The chain uses TRBV12-3 or TRBV12-4 and TRBJ2-4; 8 bases align to TRBD2. CDR3 length: 15 residues. Trimming at V came to 8 bases and at J to 6 bases, leaving 12 bases not matched to a gene. CDR3 protein: CASASGGAAANIQYF. The CDR3 DNA sequence: TGTGCCAGCGCCAGCGGGGGCGCCGCGGCAAACATTCAGTACTTC.

The V gene is TRBV29-1, the J gene TRBJ2-3; D unresolved. Trimming pared 4 bases from V and 2 bases from J, leaving 4 bases between. The CDR3 extends over 11 amino acids. Germline V gives CDR1 SQVTM, CDR2 ANQGSEA. The CDR3 sequence is CSVVNTDTQYF. In DNA form, the CDR3 reads TGCAGCGTTGTCAACACAGATACGCAGTATTTT.

This clonotype was detected a few times. The chain carries TRBV19 and TRBJ2-7; D is possibly TRBD1 (6 bases). Germline CDR1 reads LNHDA; CDR2 reads SQIVND (reference sequence). The CDR3 contains 15 residues. Trimming shortened V by 2 bases and J by 4 bases, and 15 bases separated the two germline ends. CDR3 DNA: TGTGCCAGTAGTATAAGGGGGAAGACCGTTTACGAGCAGTACTTC. Residues: CASSIRGKTVYEQYF.

The chain employs TRBV28 and TRBJ2-1, with D maybe TRBD2 (7 bases). The germline CDR1 and CDR2 sequences are MDHEN and SYDVKM. Trimming removed 5 bases from V and 9 bases from J, with 17 bases in between. This CDR3 region has 14 residues. The CDR3 nucleotides are TGTGCCAGCAGTCCTCTAGGGGGGGGGATTGAGCAGTTCTTC. It is translated as CASSPLGGGIEQFF. The full variable domain, rest sourced from reference TRBV28 and TRBJ2-1, is DVKVTQSSRYLVKRTGEKVFLECVQDMDHENMFWYRQDPGLGLRLIYFSYDVKMKEKGDIPEGYSVSREKKERFSLILESASTNQTSMYLCASSPLGGGIEQFFGPGTRLTVL.

This clonotype came up a few times. The rearrangement joins TRBV2 to TRBJ2-1; 8 bases fit TRBD1. With 9 bases clipped from V and 5 bases from J, the junction kept 15 bases outside the gene matches. This CDR3 has 16 residues. CDR1 and CDR2 (germline): SNHLY, FYNNEI. In nucleotides, the CDR3 is TGTGCCAGGTTCGACCCCAGGGGGCTTTATAACAATGAGCAGTTCTTC. Protein: CARFDPRGLYNNEQFF.

The V and J genes are TRBV2 and TRBJ2-7; 7 bases match TRBD1. Looked up from germline, CDR1 is SNHLY and CDR2 is FYNNEI. This CDR3 is built from 13 residues. Unmatched junction bases numbered 6, after V lost 6 bases and J lost 4 bases. The CDR3 nucleotides are TGTGCCAGCAGGGAGACAGGGAAATACGAGCAGTACTTC. The encoded protein is CASRETGKYEQYF.

The chain recombines TRBV12-3 or TRBV12-4 with TRBJ2-7; the D is unclear. The CDR3 sequence is 11 residues long. Trimming removed 3 bases at V and 5 bases at J, with 5 bases between. Here the CDR3 reads CASSLRNEQYF. The DNA of the CDR3 is TGTGCCAGCAGTTTGAGGAACGAGCAGTACTTC.

V and J are TRBV18 and TRBJ1-3; D is unclear. This CDR3 has 17 residues. The V and J ends lost 4 bases and 0 bases respectively, with 16 bases between them. The germline CDR1 and CDR2 sequences are KGHSH and LQKENI. The CDR3 sequence is CASSLYSPVSSGNTIYF. The CDR3 region has the DNA TGTGCCAGCTCACTATACAGTCCGGTCAGCTCTGGAAACACCATATATTTT.